This TCR beta chain was sequenced for a study of OX40 agonist ivuxolimab in advanced cancers. Patients were ruled out by autoimmune disease history or systemic immunosuppression. Using immunoSEQ multiplex PCR, the repertoire was profiled, and TCRdb retains in-frame clones only, with some absent. The data hold about 73,000 clones, with about nine tenths observed a single time. The TCR sequence derives from an adult with an advanced solid tumor such as melanoma, head and neck, liver or kidney cancer. Specimen: CD4+ or CD8+ T cells sorted from blood, collected in a trial of the OX40 agonist ivuxolimab.

For the CDR3, the DNA is TGCGCCAGCAGCTTGACAGGGGGCACCGGGGAGCTGTTTTTT. Translated: CASSLTGGTGELFF. This chain links TRBV5-1 with TRBJ2-2; 8 bases are a match to TRBD1. The CDR3 has 14 residues. CDR1 is SGHRS, CDR2 YFSETQ, per germline. The trim removed 1 base at V and 4 bases at J, leaving 0 bases unmatched.